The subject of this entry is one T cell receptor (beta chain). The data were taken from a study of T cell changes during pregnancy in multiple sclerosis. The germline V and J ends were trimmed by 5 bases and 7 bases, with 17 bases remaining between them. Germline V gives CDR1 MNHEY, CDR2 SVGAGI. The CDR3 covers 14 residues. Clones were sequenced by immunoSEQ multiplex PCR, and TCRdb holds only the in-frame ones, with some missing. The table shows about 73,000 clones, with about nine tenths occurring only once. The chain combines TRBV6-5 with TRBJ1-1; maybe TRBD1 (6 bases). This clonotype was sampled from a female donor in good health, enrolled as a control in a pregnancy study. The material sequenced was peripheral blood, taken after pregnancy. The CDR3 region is CASSTTWTVGEAFF. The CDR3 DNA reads TGTGCCAGCAGTACTACCTGGACAGTCGGTGAAGCTTTCTTT.